Presented here are 25 T cell receptor beta chains from one specimen sequenced in a study of cytomegalovirus exposure and HLA in healthy donors. Primers included in the PCR were 60 Vbeta and 13 Jbeta primers. The protocol was immunoSEQ multiplex PCR, while the TCRdb copy is restricted to in-frame clones and leaves out a portion. The sample has some 190,000 clones, roughly 10% seen once. The sample consisted of PBMCs. The receptors originated from a woman aged 25 to 39 in good health and CMV-seropositive.

This clone was observed a handful of times. The identical CDR3 is also encoded by other nucleotide sequences in the sample. This chain uses TRBV13 with TRBJ2-1; 8 positions agree with TRBD2. The CDR3 is 13 amino acids. V dropped 9 bases and J dropped 3; count of bases not matched to a gene: 4. Germline V gene sequence: CDR1 PRHDT, CDR2 FYEKMQ (reference sequence). The CDR3 nucleotides are TGTGCCAGTACCGGGACTAGCTACAATGAGCAGTTCTTC. Its translation is CASTGTSYNEQFF. Full variable domain (remainder filled in from reference TRBV13 and TRBJ2-1): AAGVIQSPRHLIKEKRETATLKCYPIPRHDTVYWYQQGPGQDPQFLISFYEKMQSDKGSIPDRFSAQQFSDYHSELNMSSLELGDSALYFCASTGTSYNEQFFGPGTRLTVL.

The J gene is TRBJ2-7, the V gene TRBV7-2; 10 bases map to TRBD2. After removal of 4 bases from V and 0 bases from J, the junction contained 6 bases not matched to a gene. Germline-derived CDR1 and CDR2 are SGHTA and FQGNSA. This CDR3 is built from 16 residues. The CDR3 spells CASSSRSSGSSYEQYF. DNA of the CDR3: TGTGCCAGCAGCTCCAGATCTAGCGGGAGCTCCTACGAGCAGTACTTC.

This clone occurred a few times. The genes are TRBV30 and TRBJ1-5; 7 bases align to TRBD1. CDR3 length: 15 residues. Germline V CDR1 and CDR2: GTSNPN, SVGIG (reference sequence). Germline trimming cut 1 base from V and 0 bases from J; bases unmatched to any gene: 3. CDR3 coding DNA: TGTGCCTGGAGTGGGGACAGCTATAGCAATCAGCCCCAGCATTTT. Translation gives CAWSGDSYSNQPQHF.

The chain employs TRBV6-7 and TRBJ1-2; D unclear. TRBV6-7 has ORF status, its function being uncertain. Deletions cut 2 bases from V and 6 bases from J, with 10 bases between. CDR3 size: 13 residues. The CDR3 sequence: CASSYPGGDGYTF. In DNA, the CDR3 is TGTGCCAGCAGTTACCCCGGCGGGGATGGCTACACCTTC.

There are a few counts of this clone. The V call is TRBV30, the J call TRBJ2-7; no firm D call. V lost 2 bases and J lost 1, with 6 bases in between. The CDR3 consists of 12 residues. Germline V gene lookup returns CDR1 GTSNPN and CDR2 SVGIG (reference sequence). The CDR3 loop is CAWSLGSYEQYF. In nucleotides, the CDR3 is TGTGCCTGGAGTCTAGGTTCCTACGAGCAGTACTTC. The full variable domain, rest sourced from reference TRBV30 and TRBJ2-7, is SQTIHQWPATLVQPVGSPLSLECTVEGTSNPNLYWYRQAAGRGLQLLFYSVGIGQISSEVPQNLSASRPQDRQFILSSKKLLLSDSGFYLCAWSLGSYEQYFGPGTRLTVT.

In this sample, this clone turned up a few times. The chain links TRBV2 to TRBJ1-4; the D gene is possibly TRBD1 (5 bases). Trimming took 7 bases from V and 3 from J, leaving 15 bases between them. Per germline, CDR1 SNHLY and CDR2 FYNNEI. The CDR3 runs 15 residues. CDR3 DNA sequence: TGTGCCAGCATTAAATCGACAGAATCTAATGAAAAACTGTTTTTT. This encodes CASIKSTESNEKLFF.

Only a few counts were recorded for this clone. The gene calls are TRBV2 and TRBJ2-1; 12 bases are shared with TRBD2. The CDR3 has 16 amino acids. Trimming removed 5 bases from V and 5 bases from J; junction bases left unmatched: 7. The germline V gene encodes CDR1 SNHLY and CDR2 FYNNEI. This CDR3 reads CASSPSGRAGNNEQFF. The CDR3 DNA reads as TGTGCCAGCAGTCCTAGCGGGAGGGCCGGTAACAATGAGCAGTTCTTC.

This clone was seen a few times. V usage is TRBV7-9 and J usage is TRBJ2-4; 11 positions match TRBD1. V shed 0 bases and J 5 bases; nucleotides not matched to a gene: 6. Germline CDR1 reads SEHNR; CDR2 reads FQNEAQ (reference sequence). There are 17 residues in the CDR3. This chain's CDR3 is CASSLARTGGGENIQYF. In DNA, the CDR3 is TGTGCCAGCAGCTTAGCCAGGACAGGGGGCGGCGAAAACATTCAGTACTTC.

The chain is built from TRBV19 and TRBJ2-1, with 11 bases aligning to TRBD1. Germline CDR1 is LNHDA and CDR2 is SQIVND (reference sequence). With 7 bases clipped from V and 7 bases from J, the junction kept 12 bases outside the gene matches. The CDR3 sequence is 16 residues long. As DNA, the CDR3 is TGTGCCAGTACCCAATGGTCGGGACAGGGGGTGAATGAGCAGTTCTTC. This codes for CASTQWSGQGVNEQFF.

The gene calls are TRBV29-1 and TRBJ2-2; no clear D. Trimming stripped 4 bases from V and 2 bases from J, with 8 bases between. The CDR3 totals 13 residues. From germline, CDR1 is SQVTM and CDR2 ANQGSEA. For the CDR3, the DNA is TGCAGCGTTGCGCACACCAACACCGGGGAGCTGTTTTTT. This codes for CSVAHTNTGELFF.

This chain joins TRBV29-1 and TRBJ2-7; D is possibly TRBD1 (7 bases). From germline, CDR1 is SQVTM and CDR2 ANQGSEA. Trimming shortened V by 0 bases and J by 6 bases, and 15 bases separated the two germline ends. This CDR3 region has 14 residues. DNA for the CDR3: TGCAGCGTTGAAGAGGGGGCAGGGGGGTTCGAGCAGTACTTC. Its translation: CSVEEGAGGFEQYF.

The chain combines TRBV5-8 with TRBJ2-7, with TRBD2 as a possible D gene (6 bases). Looked up from germline, CDR1 is SGHTS and CDR2 is YDEGEE. The CDR3 runs to 15 residues. V lost 0 bases, J lost 2 bases, and 12 bases lay in between. The CDR3 sequence: CASSLDGTYTYEQYF. The CDR3 nucleotides read TGTGCCAGCAGCTTGGACGGGACTTATACCTACGAGCAGTACTTC.

J is TRBJ2-1 and V is TRBV10-2, with 10 nucleotides matching TRBD2. The J segment lost 3 bases and the V segment lost 2 bases, leaving 7 bases of the junction unmatched. CDR3 length equals 17 residues. CDR1 WSHSY and CDR2 SAAADI come from the germline V gene. The CDR3 bases are TGCGCCAGCAGTGAGAAGGTGTGGACTAGCGGCTACAATGAGCAGTTCTTC. Its protein product is CASSEKVWTSGYNEQFF.

CDR3 nucleotides: TGTGCCAGCAGCTTGCCCTTTAGCGGATCCTACGAGCAGTACTTC. Its protein product is CASSLPFSGSYEQYF. J is TRBJ2-7 and V is TRBV5-4; D perhaps matches TRBD2 (6 bases). Trimming took off 1 base at V and 1 base at J, with 12 bases between the two ends. The germline gives CDR1 SGHNT, CDR2 YYREEE (reference sequence). The CDR3 loop spans 15 amino acids.

This clone has just a few counts. Different DNA sequences within this sample yield the same CDR3. CDR3 residues: CAWGQGGTEAFF. CDR3 nucleotide sequence: TGTGCCTGGGGACAGGGGGGTACTGAAGCTTTCTTT. The chain has TRBV30 and TRBJ1-1; 10 positions agree with TRBD1. CDR3 length equals 12 residues. Germline CDR1 is GTSNPN and CDR2 is SVGIG (reference sequence). The trim removed 5 bases at V and 5 bases at J, leaving 2 bases unmatched.

This clone was counted only a few times. This chain links TRBV18 with TRBJ2-5, with D possibly TRBD2 on 6 matching bases. Germline lookup yields CDR1 KGHSH and CDR2 LQKENI. The CDR3 length is 15 residues. Trimming cost V 3 bases and J 2 bases, with 13 bases left between them. Here the CDR3 reads CASSPRRGTQETQYF. The CDR3 nucleotides are TGTGCCAGCTCACCCCGGAGGGGTACACAAGAGACCCAGTACTTC.

J is TRBJ2-5 and V is TRBV30, with D maybe TRBD1 (7 bases). The CDR3 totals 14 residues. Germline V CDR1 and CDR2: GTSNPN, SVGIG (reference sequence). V shed 3 bases and J shed 9 bases, with 20 bases lying between them. The CDR3 here is CAWSPGPGGSAQYF. Written as DNA, the CDR3 is TGTGCCTGGAGCCCGGGACCAGGGGGGTCGGCCCAGTACTTC.

The CDR3: CASIAGINSPLHF. The CDR3 nucleotides read TGTGCCAGCATCGCAGGGATTAATTCACCCCTCCACTTT. The V call is TRBV6-1, the J call TRBJ1-6; a possible D gene is TRBD1 (5 bases). V lost 7 bases and J 6 bases, leaving 10 bases between the germline ends. This CDR3 has 13 amino acids. Germline V lookup: CDR1 MNHNS, CDR2 SASEGT.

This clone was detected a few times. The chain's CDR3 is CASSPRSFF. CDR3 nucleotides: TGTGCCAGCAGTCCCCGGTCATTCTTT. This chain connects TRBV6-5 to TRBJ1-1; D not resolved. The CDR3 is made up of 9 amino acids. Germline loops: CDR1 MNHEY, CDR2 SVGAGI. V lost 5 bases and J 14 bases, leaving 9 bases between the germline ends.

This chain joins TRBV5-5 and TRBJ1-5; D is undetermined. The CDR3 consists of 15 residues. Germline CDR1 and CDR2: SGHKS and YYEKEE (reference sequence). V lost 3 bases and J 0 bases, leaving 10 bases between the germline ends. In DNA form, the CDR3 reads TGTGCCAGCAGCTCAGGACTGATTAGCAATCAGCCCCAGCATTTT. Protein sequence: CASSSGLISNQPQHF.

This clone was picked up a small number of times. V and J are TRBV6-1 and TRBJ2-7; 7 bases are shared with TRBD2. The germline V gene has CDR1 MNHNS and CDR2 SASEGT. The V and J ends lost 6 bases and 0 bases, in that order; junction bases with no gene match: 5. The CDR3 runs to 14 residues. The CDR3 DNA reads TGTGCCAGCAGGGCGGGGACTACCTCCTACGAGCAGTACTTC. Residues: CASRAGTTSYEQYF.

This clone appeared a few times. This sequence joins TRBV5-1 and TRBJ2-1; D remains unclear. The V end was cut by 0 bases, the J end by 9 bases, with 7 bases between. The CDR3 is 12 residues long. Germline CDR1 is SGHRS and CDR2 is YFSETQ. The chain's CDR3 is CASSLEEFEQFF. CDR3 nucleotide sequence: TGCGCCAGCAGCTTGGAAGAGTTTGAGCAGTTCTTC.

The V call is TRBV6-5, the J call TRBJ1-2; 10 positions match TRBD1. V lost 2 bases and J lost 8; bases outside the gene matches: 8. This CDR3 comprises 15 residues. Germline-derived CDR1 and CDR2 are MNHEY and SVGAGI. The CDR3 spells CASSYAGTGDFGYTF. CDR3 DNA sequence: TGTGCCAGCAGTTACGCCGGGACAGGGGACTTCGGCTACACCTTC.

The genes are TRBV4-1 and TRBJ2-5; D is unresolved. This CDR3 region has 13 residues. Germline assignment: CDR1 MGHRA and CDR2 YSYEKL. V lost 3 bases, J lost 5 bases, and 10 bases lay in between. The CDR3, as DNA: TGCGCCAGCAGCCAGCTACTGAAGGAGACCCAGTACTTC. As protein: CASSQLLKETQYF.

The rearrangement uses TRBV2 and TRBJ2-7; D not resolved. Germline CDR1 reads SNHLY; CDR2 reads FYNNEI. Trimming left V 7 bases short and J 3 bases short, with 7 bases between. The CDR3 consists of 11 residues. Written as DNA, the CDR3 is TGTGCCAGCATTTGGAGCTACGAGCAGTACTTC. Protein sequence: CASIWSYEQYF.